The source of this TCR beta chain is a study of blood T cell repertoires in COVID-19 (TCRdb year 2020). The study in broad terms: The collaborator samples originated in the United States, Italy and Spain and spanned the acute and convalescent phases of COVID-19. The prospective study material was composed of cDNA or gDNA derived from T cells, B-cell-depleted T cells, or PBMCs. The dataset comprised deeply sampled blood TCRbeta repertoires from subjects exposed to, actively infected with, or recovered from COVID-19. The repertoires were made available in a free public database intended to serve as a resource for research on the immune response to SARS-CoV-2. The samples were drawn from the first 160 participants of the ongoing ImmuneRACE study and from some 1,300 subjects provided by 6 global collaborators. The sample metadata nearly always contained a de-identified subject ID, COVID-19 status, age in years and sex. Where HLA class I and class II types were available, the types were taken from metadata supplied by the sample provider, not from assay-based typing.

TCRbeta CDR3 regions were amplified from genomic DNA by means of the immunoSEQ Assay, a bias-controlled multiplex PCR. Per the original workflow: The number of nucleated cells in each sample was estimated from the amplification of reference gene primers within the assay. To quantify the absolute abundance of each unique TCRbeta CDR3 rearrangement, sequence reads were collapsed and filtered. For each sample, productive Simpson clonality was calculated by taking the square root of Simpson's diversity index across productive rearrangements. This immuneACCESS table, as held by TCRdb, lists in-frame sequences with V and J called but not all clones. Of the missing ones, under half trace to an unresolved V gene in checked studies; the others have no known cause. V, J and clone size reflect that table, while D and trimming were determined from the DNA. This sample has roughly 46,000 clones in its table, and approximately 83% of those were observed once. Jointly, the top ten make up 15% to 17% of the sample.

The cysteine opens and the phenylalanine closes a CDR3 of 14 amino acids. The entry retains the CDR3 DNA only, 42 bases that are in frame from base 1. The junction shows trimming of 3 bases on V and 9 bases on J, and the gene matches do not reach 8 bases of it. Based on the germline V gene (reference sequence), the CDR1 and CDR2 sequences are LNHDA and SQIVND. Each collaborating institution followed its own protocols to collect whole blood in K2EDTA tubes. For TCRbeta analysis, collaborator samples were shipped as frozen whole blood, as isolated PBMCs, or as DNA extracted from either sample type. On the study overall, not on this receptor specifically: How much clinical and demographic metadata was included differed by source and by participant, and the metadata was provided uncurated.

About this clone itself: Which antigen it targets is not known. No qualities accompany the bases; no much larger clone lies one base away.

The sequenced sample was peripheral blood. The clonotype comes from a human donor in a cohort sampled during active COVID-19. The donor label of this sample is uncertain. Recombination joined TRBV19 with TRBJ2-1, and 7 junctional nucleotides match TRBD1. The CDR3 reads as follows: CASSIDAGGSEQFF. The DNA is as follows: TGTGCCAGTAGTATCGACGCAGGGGGTAGTGAGCAGTTCTTC.